This T cell receptor beta chain appears in the sequencing data of a study of blood T cells in healthy people across ages. CDR3 length: 9 residues. Germline V CDR1 and CDR2: MNHEY, SMNVEV (reference sequence). A J-beta primer mix and a sample-barcoded 5' primer were used in a second PCR of roughly 6 to 11 cycles. TCRdb reanalysed the 5' RACE reads using MiXCR and keeps one entry per CDR3 protein. Of 590,000 or so distinct CDR3 sequences listed, 25% to 35% are singletons. The rearrangement joins TRBV27 to TRBJ2-7, with a weak D call TRBD1 (5 bases). Judging by the DNA end, TRBJ2-5 fits better; the J call may be wrong. The receptor was derived from a woman older than 75 in good health. Material for sequencing was blood. Here the CDR3 reads CARRGTQYF. The CDR3, as DNA: TGTGCCAGAAGGGGGACCCAGTACTTC.